This entry features one T cell receptor (beta chain) sequence. Its antigen is unknown. This sample stems from a study of regulatory T cells in long-lasting Graves disease. CDR1 and CDR2 (germline): MGHRA, YSYEKL. Trimming took 3 bases from V and 3 from J, leaving 18 bases between them. This CDR3 has 16 residues. Points from the study as a whole: Persistent Graves' patients possessed reduced TCR diversity relative to recently diagnosed ones.

This sample's time point: newly diagnosed GD, antithyroid drugs for less than 3 months. PBMC-derived RNA was used for the TCR library. Arm-PCR with iRepertoire HTBI primers amplified the CDR3 regions for these TCR beta libraries. Each CDR3 protein is one row after TCRdb ran MiXCR on the multiplex PCR reads. The data hold roughly 560,000 distinct CDR3 sequences, with about 12% observed a single time. These sequences were also reported in another study, on T cells in Graves' hyperthyroidism and ophthalmopathy.

The source was peripheral blood mononuclear cells (PBMCs), collected at new diagnosis, from a patient treated with antithyroid drugs. This chain connects TRBV4-1 to TRBJ2-7; D is ambiguous. The TCR was taken from a woman between 25 and 40 years old with Graves disease. Here the CDR3 DNA reads TGCGCCAGCAGCCATGGACCTCGCCCACCCAACTACGAGCAGTACTTC. It is translated as CASSHGPRPPNYEQYF.